This record looks at one TCR beta chain sequence and its context. This record comes from a study of blood T cell repertoires in COVID-19. In the study overall: The study drew acute and convalescent COVID-19 samples from the United States, Italy and Spain. T cells, B-cell-depleted T cells, or PBMCs provided the cDNA or gDNA that served as material.

Methods used by the authors: Counts of nucleated cells, estimated from reference gene primer amplification, were obtained. Measured with immunoSEQ multiplex PCR; TCRdb has only the in-frame clones, and not every one. Clone size and V and J calls were adopted from that table, with D and trimming inferred from the DNA. Of under 65,000 clones listed, around 87% are singletons. Those enrolled in Seattle joined during active infection and were followed longitudinally afterward. CDR1 and CDR2 from the germline V gene are MNHNY and SVGAGI (reference sequence). This CDR3 is built from 13 residues. The TCR sequence derives from a woman in her sixties or seventies with COVID-19, enrolled during active disease. Sequenced: peripheral blood. V gene TRBV6-6 combines with J gene TRBJ1-5, with D tentatively TRBD1 (6 bases). The CDR3 spells CATQGQSIQPQHF. The CDR3 DNA reads TGTGCGACCCAAGGACAGTCGATTCAGCCCCAGCATTTT.